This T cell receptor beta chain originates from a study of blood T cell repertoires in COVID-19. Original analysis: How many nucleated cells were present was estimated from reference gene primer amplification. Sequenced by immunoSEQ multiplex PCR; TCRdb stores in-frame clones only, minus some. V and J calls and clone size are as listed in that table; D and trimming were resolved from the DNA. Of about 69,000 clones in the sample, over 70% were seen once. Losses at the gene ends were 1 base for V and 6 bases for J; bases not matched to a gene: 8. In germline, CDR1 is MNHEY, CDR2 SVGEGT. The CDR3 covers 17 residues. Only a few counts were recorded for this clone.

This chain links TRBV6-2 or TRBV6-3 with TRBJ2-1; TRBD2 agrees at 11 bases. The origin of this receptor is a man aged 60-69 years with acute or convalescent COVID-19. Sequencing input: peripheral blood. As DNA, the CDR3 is TGTGCCAGCAGTTACTGGTCTAGCGGGGGGTTGGGCAATGAGCAGTTCTTC. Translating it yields CASSYWSSGGLGNEQFF.